The clone carrying this TCR beta chain was picked up a small number of times. This record comes from a study of blood T cell repertoires in COVID-19. Across the study: The United States, Italy and Spain provided the acute and convalescent COVID-19 samples. In each case, the material was cDNA or gDNA derived from T cells, B-cell-depleted T cells, or PBMCs.

Participants' reported clinical history set cohort assignment. Two negative PCRs, clearance, or symptom resolution had been documented for recovered Cohort 3 donors. V lost 0 bases to trimming and J lost 5 bases, with 11 bases between them. This CDR3 is built from 14 residues. Germline assignment: CDR1 KGHSH and CDR2 LQKENI. The protocol was immunoSEQ multiplex PCR, while the TCRdb copy is restricted to in-frame clones and leaves out a portion. The repertoire holds over 150,000 clones, with over 75% as singletons. The specimen was PBMCs or T cells enriched from blood (not recorded which). The TCR originated in a young woman who had recovered from COVID-19. The rearrangement joins TRBV18 to TRBJ2-7; TRBD1 is a possible D gene (5 bases). This chain's CDR3 is CASSPPRDRNEQYF. CDR3 DNA sequence: TGTGCCAGCTCACCACCCAGGGATAGGAACGAGCAGTACTTC.